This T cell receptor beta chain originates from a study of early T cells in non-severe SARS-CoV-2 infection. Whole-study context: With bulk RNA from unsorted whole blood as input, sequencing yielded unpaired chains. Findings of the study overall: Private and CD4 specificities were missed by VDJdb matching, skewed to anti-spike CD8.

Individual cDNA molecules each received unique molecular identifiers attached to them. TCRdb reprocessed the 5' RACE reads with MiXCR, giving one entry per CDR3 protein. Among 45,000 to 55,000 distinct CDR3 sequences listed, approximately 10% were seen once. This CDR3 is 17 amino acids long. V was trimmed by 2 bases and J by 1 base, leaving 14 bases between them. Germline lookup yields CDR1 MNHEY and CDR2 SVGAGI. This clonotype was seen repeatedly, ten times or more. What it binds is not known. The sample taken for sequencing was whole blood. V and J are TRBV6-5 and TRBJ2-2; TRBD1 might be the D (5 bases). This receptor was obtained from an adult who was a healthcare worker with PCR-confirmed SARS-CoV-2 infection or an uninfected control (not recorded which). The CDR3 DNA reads TGTGCCAGCAGTTACGGTCGGCTGGGGCAGAACACCGGGGAGCTGTTTTTT. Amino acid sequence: CASSYGRLGQNTGELFF.